The clone carrying this T cell receptor (beta chain) appeared a few times. Its antigen remains unknown. This sample stems from a study of regulatory T cells in long-lasting Graves disease. Study-level findings and limits: Persistent disease preferred TRBV28, TRBJ1-2 and TRBJ2-5.

Time point denoted: newly diagnosed GD, antithyroid drugs for less than 3 months. The TCR library was made from RNA that had been extracted from PBMCs in TRIzol. Libraries of TCR beta came from iRepertoire HTBI primers plus Arm-PCR of CDR3 regions. TCRdb reanalysed the multiplex PCR reads using MiXCR and keeps one entry per CDR3 protein. The repertoire consists of fewer than 550,000 distinct CDR3 sequences, with about 16% occurring once and the leading ten covering 20% to 25%. This CDR3 region has 14 residues. Trimming cost V 2 bases and J 5 bases, with 12 bases left between them. Germline-derived CDR1 and CDR2 are MGHDK and SYGVNS. This sample was shared with a second study, whose subject was T cells in Graves' hyperthyroidism and ophthalmopathy. As that study records: Most clonotypes that expanded in the thyroid above 0.001 also showed up in blood.

This TCR was recovered from a woman aged 40-65 years with Graves disease. The source material was peripheral blood mononuclear cells (PBMCs), sampled at new diagnosis, from a patient treated with antithyroid drugs. The J gene is TRBJ1-1, the V gene TRBV25-1; D unresolved. For the CDR3, the DNA is TGTGCCAGCAGTGAAGGAACTTATAGGACTGAAGCTTTCTTT. It specifies CASSEGTYRTEAFF.